The following is a T cell receptor (beta chain) sequence with its context. The data were produced by immunoSEQ multiplex PCR, yet TCRdb's version contains in-frame clones alone and is incomplete. The sample shows about 130,000 clones, more than 70% of them seen only once. This CDR3 has 15 residues. Germline V gene sequence: CDR1 SNHLY, CDR2 FYNNEI. With V trimmed by 4 bases and J by 5 bases, 4 bases remained unmatched. The sample is drawn from a study of radiation and T cells in renal cell carcinoma. Time point of the sample: blood 2 weeks post-SBRT. Treatment here: 15 Gy SBRT to primary tumor, nephrectomy 4 weeks later.

The gene calls are TRBV2 and TRBJ2-1; 11 bases are a match to TRBD2. The TCR originated in a woman in her seventies with renal cell carcinoma. The sample was blood, taken from a patient whose treatment included radiotherapy and nephrectomy. The CDR3 region has the DNA TGTGCCAGCAGTGCCACTAGCGGGGGCCACAATGAGCAGTTCTTC. This sequence encodes CASSATSGGHNEQFF.